These T cell receptor beta chains were read from a single sample in a study of blood T cell repertoires in COVID-19. Some clones are missing from TCRdb's copy, which holds only in-frame ones; the method was immunoSEQ multiplex PCR. The profile covers some 350,000 clones, with about nine tenths appearing a single time and 5.5% to 7.5% taken by the ten largest. Sequencing was carried out using peripheral blood. All receptors derive from a woman in her sixties or seventies with COVID-19, enrolled during active disease. Each CDR3 is given without its conserved first and last residue. Fields, in order: J gene, V gene, CDR3 protein.

>TRBJ1-1|TRBV7-2
ASSLGTGKTTEAF
>TRBJ2-1|TRBV4-3
ASSRGPRDYNEQF
>TRBJ2-1|TRBV13
ASSLGTDNEQF
>TRBJ2-3|TRBV5-1
ASSSAGTRTDTQY
>TRBJ1-1|TRBV18
ASSPVAGLHTEAF
>TRBJ2-3|TRBV4-1
ASSFDRSGDTQY
>TRBJ2-5|TRBV5-1
ASSPTGAKETQY
>TRBJ2-3|TRBV5-4
ASSLVSGGTDTQY
>TRBJ2-7|TRBV6-5
ASSQTKFDSYEQY
>TRBJ2-1|TRBV27
ASSLPGSPSSYNEQF
>TRBJ1-2|TRBV2
ASRQGEDGYT
>TRBJ2-2|TRBV5-4
ASSPRYYQGTGELF
>TRBJ2-1|TRBV5-1
ASRVEGQTNEQF
>TRBJ2-3|TRBV5-1
ATSPGQSTDTQY
>TRBJ1-2|TRBV2
ARRTGDNKNYGYT
>TRBJ2-7|TRBV12-3/TRBV12-4
ASSLLGREQY
>TRBJ1-4|TRBV25-1
ASGETTNEKLF
>TRBJ1-4|TRBV10-1
ASSESTGLNEKLF
>TRBJ1-5|TRBV2
ASSGQGVPNQPQH
>TRBJ2-1|TRBV7-9
ASSRDRDRWANEQF
>TRBJ2-3|TRBV3-1/TRBV3-2
ASSQDSDFYDTQY
>TRBJ1-1|TRBV7-9
ASSFYQDRVSEAF
>TRBJ1-3|TRBV7-2
ASSPARGVGNTIY
>TRBJ2-7|TRBV29-1
SVEERDRGLYEQY
>TRBJ1-2|TRBV6-2/TRBV6-3
ASSDDIRVYGYT
>TRBJ1-2|TRBV10-3
AIRTPGQGESGGYT
>TRBJ1-1|TRBV2
ASSESYREGTEAF
>TRBJ1-1|TRBV7-9
ASSLGQGNTEAF
>TRBJ1-4|TRBV10-3
AISVQRGASEKLF
>TRBJ1-5|TRBV7-4
ASSFSGQGDGNQPQH
>TRBJ2-5|TRBV7-2
ASSLAPSGGAGETQY
>TRBJ2-2|TRBV18
ASSPASGGPANTGELF
>TRBJ2-5|TRBV5-6
ASSLYGTSGGLLETQY
>TRBJ2-7|TRBV3-1/TRBV3-2
ASSQAGQGPGEQY
>TRBJ1-5|TRBV6-5
ASRGGQGNQPQH
>TRBJ1-3|TRBV28
ASSDPLGQRREKSGNTIY
>TRBJ1-5|TRBV24-1
ATSQALGNQPQH
>TRBJ2-5|TRBV11-2
ASSLALTSGGAGETQY
>TRBJ1-4|TRBV4-1
ASSAGTGSEKLF
>TRBJ1-6|TRBV10-3
AVQRDIDSPLH
>TRBJ2-6|TRBV6-2/TRBV6-3
ASSYSTHSGANVLT
>TRBJ2-3|TRBV5-1
ASSWTSWGTDTQY
>TRBJ1-4|TRBV7-9
ASSFRGGRTNEKLF
>TRBJ1-5|TRBV4-3
ASSQDAGQINQPQH
>TRBJ1-6|TRBV5-1
ASSFNYLNDSPLH
>TRBJ2-1|TRBV5-1
ASSFGLAGGPNNEQF
>TRBJ1-2|TRBV5-6
ASSLPGGPNYGYT
>TRBJ1-5|TRBV9
ASSVGGGLEPQH
>TRBJ1-2|TRBV7-9
ASSLVTGNGYT
>TRBJ2-3|TRBV5-4
ASSPKTGDGTDTQY
>TRBJ2-2|TRBV5-6
ASSLVRTGQNTGELF
>TRBJ1-3|TRBV6-6
ASSRNQRQGFSGNTIY
>TRBJ2-3|TRBV10-3
AISEGNRVSTDTQY
>TRBJ2-1|TRBV7-9
ASPSRGLNNEQF
>TRBJ2-7|TRBV29-1
SAGTQYEQY